The sequence of this TCR beta chain was determined in a study of T cells after yellow fever vaccination. CDR1 MGHDK and CDR2 SYGVNS come from the germline V gene. This CDR3 region has 16 residues. V dropped 2 bases and J dropped 1 base, with 13 bases sitting between them. MiXCR was run by TCRdb on the 5' RACE reads, yielding one entry per CDR3 protein. The repertoire includes about 210,000 distinct CDR3 sequences, approximately 6.8% of them detected once, and around 1.1% sits in the top ten. The specimen comprised CD4+ T cells sorted from PBMCs, sampled on the day of the yellow fever booster vaccination. The receptor was isolated from a man aged 25-45 years who received the YFV17D yellow fever vaccine. The chain joins TRBV25-1 to TRBJ2-3; D may be TRBD1 or TRBD2 (5 bases each). The CDR3 here is CASSEDGGKGTDTQYF. For the CDR3, the DNA is TGTGCCAGCAGTGAAGATGGGGGTAAAGGCACAGATACGCAGTATTTT.